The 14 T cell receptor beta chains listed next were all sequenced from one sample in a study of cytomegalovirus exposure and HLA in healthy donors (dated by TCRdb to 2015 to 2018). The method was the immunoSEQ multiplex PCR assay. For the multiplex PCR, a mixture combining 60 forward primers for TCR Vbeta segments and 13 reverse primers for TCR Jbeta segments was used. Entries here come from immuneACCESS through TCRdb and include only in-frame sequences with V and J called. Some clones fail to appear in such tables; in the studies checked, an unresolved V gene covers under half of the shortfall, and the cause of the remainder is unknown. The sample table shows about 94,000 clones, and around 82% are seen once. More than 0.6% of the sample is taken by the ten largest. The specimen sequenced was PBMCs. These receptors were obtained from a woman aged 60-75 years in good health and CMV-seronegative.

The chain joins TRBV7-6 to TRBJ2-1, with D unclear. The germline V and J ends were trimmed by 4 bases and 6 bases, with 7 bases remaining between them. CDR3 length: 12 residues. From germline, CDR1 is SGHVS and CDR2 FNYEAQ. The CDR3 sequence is CASSSIVNEQFF. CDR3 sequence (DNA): TGTGCCAGCAGCTCTATAGTCAATGAGCAGTTCTTC.

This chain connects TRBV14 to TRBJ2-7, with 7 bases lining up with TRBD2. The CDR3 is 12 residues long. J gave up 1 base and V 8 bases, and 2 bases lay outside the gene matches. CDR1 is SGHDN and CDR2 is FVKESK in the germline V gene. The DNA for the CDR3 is TGTGCCAGCGGGGAGGGATCCTACGAGCAGTACTTC. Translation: CASGEGSYEQYF.

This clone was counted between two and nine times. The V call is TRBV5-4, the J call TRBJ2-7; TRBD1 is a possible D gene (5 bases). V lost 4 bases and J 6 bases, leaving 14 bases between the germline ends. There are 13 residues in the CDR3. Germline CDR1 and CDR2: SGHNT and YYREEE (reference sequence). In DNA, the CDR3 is TGTGCCAGCAGCCAAATCCAGGGTTTCGAGCAGTACTTC. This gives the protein CASSQIQGFEQYF.

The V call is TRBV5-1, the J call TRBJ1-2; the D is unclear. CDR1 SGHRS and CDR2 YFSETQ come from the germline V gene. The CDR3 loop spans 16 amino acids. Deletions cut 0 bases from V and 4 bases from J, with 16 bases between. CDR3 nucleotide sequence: TGCGCCAGCAGCTTGGGCCTAGGAGGATTTGGCTATGGCTACACCTTC. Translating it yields CASSLGLGGFGYGYTF. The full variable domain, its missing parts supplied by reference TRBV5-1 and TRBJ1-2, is KAGVTQTPRYLIKTRGQQVTLSCSPISGHRSVSWYQQTPGQGLQFLFEYFSETQRNKGNFPGRFSGRQFSNSRSEMNVSTLELGDSALYLCASSLGLGGFGYGYTFGSGTRLTVV.

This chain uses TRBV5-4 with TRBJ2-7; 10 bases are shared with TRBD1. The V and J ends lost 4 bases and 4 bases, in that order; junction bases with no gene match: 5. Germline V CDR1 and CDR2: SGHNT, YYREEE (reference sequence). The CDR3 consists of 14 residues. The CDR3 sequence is CASSPRDRGYEQYF. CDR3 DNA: TGTGCCAGCAGCCCCCGGGACAGGGGATACGAGCAGTACTTC.

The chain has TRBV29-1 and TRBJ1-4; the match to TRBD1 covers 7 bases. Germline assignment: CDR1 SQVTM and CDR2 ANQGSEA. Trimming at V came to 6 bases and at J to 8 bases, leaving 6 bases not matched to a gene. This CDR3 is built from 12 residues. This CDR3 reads CSVTGRGEKLFF. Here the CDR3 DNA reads TGCAGCGTGACAGGGCGCGGAGAAAAACTGTTTTTT.

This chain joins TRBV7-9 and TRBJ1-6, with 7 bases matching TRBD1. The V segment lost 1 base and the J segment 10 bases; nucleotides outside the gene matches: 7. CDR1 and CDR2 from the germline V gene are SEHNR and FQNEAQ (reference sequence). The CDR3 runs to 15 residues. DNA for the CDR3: TGTGCCAGCAGCTTAGAAGGAGGAGGGGGCTCACCCCTCCACTTT. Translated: CASSLEGGGGSPLHF.

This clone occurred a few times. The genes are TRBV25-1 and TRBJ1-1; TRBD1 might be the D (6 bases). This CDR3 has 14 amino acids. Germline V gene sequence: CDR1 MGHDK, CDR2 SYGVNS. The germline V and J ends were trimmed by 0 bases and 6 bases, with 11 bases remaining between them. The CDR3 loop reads CASSEYRGGSEAFF. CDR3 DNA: TGTGCCAGCAGTGAATATAGAGGGGGATCTGAAGCTTTCTTT.

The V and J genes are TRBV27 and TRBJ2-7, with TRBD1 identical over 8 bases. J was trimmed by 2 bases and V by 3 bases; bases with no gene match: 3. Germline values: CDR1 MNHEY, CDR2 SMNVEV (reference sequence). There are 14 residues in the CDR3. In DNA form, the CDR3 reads TGTGCCAGCAGTTTGACAGGGGTAACCTACGAGCAGTACTTC. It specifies CASSLTGVTYEQYF.

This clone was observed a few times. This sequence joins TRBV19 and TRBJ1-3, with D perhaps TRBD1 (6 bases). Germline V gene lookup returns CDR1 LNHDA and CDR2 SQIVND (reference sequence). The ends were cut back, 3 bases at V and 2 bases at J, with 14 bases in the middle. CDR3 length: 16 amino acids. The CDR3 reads CASSISTGSTGNTIYF. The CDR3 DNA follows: TGTGCCAGTAGTATCTCCACAGGGTCTACTGGAAACACCATATATTTT.

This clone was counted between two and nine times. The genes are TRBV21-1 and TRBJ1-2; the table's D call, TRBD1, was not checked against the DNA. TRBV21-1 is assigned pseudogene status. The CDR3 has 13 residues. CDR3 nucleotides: TGTGCCAGCAGCAAAGGGGCAGAAGATGGCTACACCTTC. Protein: CASSKGAEDGYTF.

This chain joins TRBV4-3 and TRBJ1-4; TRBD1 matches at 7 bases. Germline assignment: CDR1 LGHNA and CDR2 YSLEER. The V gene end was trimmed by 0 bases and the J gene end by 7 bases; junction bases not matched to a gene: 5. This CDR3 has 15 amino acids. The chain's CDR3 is CASSQDEAGGEKLFF. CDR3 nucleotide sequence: TGCGCCAGCAGCCAAGATGAGGCAGGGGGTGAAAAACTGTTTTTT.

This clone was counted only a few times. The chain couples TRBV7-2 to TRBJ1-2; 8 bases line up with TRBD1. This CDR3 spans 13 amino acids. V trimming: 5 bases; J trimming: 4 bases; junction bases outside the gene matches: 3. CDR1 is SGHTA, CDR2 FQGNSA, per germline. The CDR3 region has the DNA TGTGCCAGCAGCCCCGGACAGGGCTATGGCTACACCTTC. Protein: CASSPGQGYGYTF.

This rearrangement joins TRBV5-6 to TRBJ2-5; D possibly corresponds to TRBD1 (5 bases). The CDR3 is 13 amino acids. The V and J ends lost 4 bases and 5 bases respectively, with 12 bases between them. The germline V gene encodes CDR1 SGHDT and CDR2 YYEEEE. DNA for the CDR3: TGTGCCAGCAGCGGGGCCCCACGGGAGACCCAGTACTTC. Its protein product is CASSGAPRETQYF.